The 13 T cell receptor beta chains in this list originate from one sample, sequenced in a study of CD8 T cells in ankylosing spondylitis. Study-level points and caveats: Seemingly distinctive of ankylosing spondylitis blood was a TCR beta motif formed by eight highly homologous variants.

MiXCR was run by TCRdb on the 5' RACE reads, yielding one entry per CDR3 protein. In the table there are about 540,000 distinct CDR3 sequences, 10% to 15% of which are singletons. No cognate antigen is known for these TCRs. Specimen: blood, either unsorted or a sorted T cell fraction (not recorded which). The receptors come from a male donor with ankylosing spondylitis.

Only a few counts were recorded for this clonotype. The CDR3 loop reads CASSLVQGGPEAFF. The CDR3 bases are TGTGCCAGCAGCCTCGTGCAGGGTGGGCCTGAAGCTTTCTTT. The V and J genes are TRBV7-9 and TRBJ1-1; D perhaps matches TRBD1 (5 bases). The CDR3 runs 14 residues. Germline loops: CDR1 SEHNR, CDR2 FQNEAQ (reference sequence). The V end was cut by 5 bases, the J end by 6 bases, with 16 bases between.

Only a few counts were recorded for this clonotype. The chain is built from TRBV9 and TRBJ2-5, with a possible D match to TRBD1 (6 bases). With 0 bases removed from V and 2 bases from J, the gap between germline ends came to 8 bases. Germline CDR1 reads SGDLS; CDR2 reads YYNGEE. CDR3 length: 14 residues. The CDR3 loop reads CASSVAQGQETQYF. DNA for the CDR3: TGTGCCAGCAGCGTAGCCCAGGGGCAAGAGACCCAGTACTTC.

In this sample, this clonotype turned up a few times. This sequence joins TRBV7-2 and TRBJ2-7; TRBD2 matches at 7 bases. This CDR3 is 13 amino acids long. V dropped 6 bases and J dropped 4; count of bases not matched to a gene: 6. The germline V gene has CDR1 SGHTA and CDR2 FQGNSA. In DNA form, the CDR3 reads TGTGCCAGCAGGAGGTCTAGCGGTTACGAGCAGTACTTC. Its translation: CASRRSSGYEQYF.

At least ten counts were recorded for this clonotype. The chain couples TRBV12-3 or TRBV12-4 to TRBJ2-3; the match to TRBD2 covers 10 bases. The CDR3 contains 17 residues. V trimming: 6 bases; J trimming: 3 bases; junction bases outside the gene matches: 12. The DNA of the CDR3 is TGTGCCAGCAGGCCCCGGGGGCTAGCGGGAGTGACAGATACGCAGTATTTT. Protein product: CASRPRGLAGVTDTQYF.

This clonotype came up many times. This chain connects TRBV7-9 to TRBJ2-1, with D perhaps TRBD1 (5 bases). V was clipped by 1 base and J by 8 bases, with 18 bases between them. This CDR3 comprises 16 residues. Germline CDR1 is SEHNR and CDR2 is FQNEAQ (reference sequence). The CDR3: CASSLEQSRRAYEQFF. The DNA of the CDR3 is TGTGCCAGCAGCTTAGAACAGTCCCGCAGGGCCTATGAGCAGTTCTTC.

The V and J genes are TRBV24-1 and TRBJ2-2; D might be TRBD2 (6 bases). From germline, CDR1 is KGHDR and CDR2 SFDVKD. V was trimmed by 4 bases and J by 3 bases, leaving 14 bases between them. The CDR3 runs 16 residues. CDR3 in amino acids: CATSDPDGGDTGELFF. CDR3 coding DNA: TGTGCCACCAGTGACCCAGACGGAGGGGACACCGGGGAGCTGTTTTTT.

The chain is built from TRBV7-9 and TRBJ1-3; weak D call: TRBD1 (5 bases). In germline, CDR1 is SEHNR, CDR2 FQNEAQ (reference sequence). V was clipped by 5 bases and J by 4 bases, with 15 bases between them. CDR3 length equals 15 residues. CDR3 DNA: TGTGCCAGCAGCACGGGGGGTGTCGCCGGAAACACCATATATTTT. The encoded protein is CASSTGGVAGNTIYF.

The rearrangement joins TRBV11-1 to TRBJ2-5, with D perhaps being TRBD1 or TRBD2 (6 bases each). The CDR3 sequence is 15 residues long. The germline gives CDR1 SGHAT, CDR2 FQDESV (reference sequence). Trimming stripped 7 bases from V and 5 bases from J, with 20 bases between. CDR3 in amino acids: CASTWGRGLGETQYF. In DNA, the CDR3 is TGTGCCAGCACCTGGGGACGGGGGCTTGGGGAGACCCAGTACTTC.

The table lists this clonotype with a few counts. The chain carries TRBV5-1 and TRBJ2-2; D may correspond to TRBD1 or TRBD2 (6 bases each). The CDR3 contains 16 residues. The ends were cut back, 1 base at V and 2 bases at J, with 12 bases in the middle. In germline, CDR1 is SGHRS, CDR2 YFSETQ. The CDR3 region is CASSLRGTSNTGELFF. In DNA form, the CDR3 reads TGCGCCAGCAGCTTGAGGGGGACTTCTAACACCGGGGAGCTGTTTTTT.

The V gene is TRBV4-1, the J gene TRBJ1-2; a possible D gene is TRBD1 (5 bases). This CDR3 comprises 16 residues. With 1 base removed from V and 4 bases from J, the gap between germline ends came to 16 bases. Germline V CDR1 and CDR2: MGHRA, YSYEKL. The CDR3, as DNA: TGCGCCAGCAGCCAAGTAGTACAGGCCCCCTTCTATGGCTACACCTTC. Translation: CASSQVVQAPFYGYTF.

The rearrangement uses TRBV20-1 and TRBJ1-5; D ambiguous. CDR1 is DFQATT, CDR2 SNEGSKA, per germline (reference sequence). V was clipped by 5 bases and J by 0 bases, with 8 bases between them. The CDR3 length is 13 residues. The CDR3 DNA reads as TGCAGTGCTGCGTCGTTTAGCAATCAGCCCCAGCATTTT. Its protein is CSAASFSNQPQHF.

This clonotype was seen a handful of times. CDR3 amino acids: CATSENGTSLEQYV. The CDR3 DNA reads as TGTGCCACCAGTGAAAATGGGACTAGCCTCGAGCAGTACGTC. The chain has TRBV24-1 and TRBJ2-7, with 9 bases fitting TRBD2. CDR3 length: 14 residues. The germline CDR1 and CDR2 sequences are KGHDR and SFDVKD. The trim removed 4 bases at V and 6 bases at J, leaving 6 bases unmatched.

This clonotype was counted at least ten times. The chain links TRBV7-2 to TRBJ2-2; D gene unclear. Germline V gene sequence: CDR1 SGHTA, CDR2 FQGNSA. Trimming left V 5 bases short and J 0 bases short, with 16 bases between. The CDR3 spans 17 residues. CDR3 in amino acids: CASSPAERIANTGELFF. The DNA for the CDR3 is TGTGCCAGCAGCCCGGCTGAGAGGATCGCGAACACCGGGGAGCTGTTTTTT.